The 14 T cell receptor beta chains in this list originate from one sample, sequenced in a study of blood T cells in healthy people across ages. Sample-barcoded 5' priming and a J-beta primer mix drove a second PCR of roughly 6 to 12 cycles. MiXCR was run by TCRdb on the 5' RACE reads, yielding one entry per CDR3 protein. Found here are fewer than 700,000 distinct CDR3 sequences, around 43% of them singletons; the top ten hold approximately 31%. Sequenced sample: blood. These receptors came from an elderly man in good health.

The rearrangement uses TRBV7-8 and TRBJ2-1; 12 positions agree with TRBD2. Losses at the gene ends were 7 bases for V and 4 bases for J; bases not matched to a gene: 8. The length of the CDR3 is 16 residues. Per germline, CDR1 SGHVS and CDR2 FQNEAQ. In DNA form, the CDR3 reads TGTGCCAGCAAACTGCTAGCGGGGGGGCCTTACAATGAGCAGTTCTTC. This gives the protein CASKLLAGGPYNEQFF.

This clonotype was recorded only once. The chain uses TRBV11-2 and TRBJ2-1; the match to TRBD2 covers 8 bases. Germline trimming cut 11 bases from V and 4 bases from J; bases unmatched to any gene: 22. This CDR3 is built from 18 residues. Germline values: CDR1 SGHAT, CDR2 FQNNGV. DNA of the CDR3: TGTGCCCGCAAATCGACCGCCAGGACCAGCGGGGGTTACAATGAGCAGTTCTTC. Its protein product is CARKSTARTSGGYNEQFF.

The CDR3 loop is CASSLAGDLKPQHF. The CDR3 nucleotides read TGTGCCAGCAGCTTAGCGGGGGACCTGAAGCCCCAGCATTTT. V and J are TRBV7-2 and TRBJ1-5; D perhaps matches TRBD1 (5 bases). V lost 0 bases, J lost 8 bases, and 11 bases lay in between. The CDR3 has 14 residues. The germline gives CDR1 SGHTA, CDR2 FQGNSA.

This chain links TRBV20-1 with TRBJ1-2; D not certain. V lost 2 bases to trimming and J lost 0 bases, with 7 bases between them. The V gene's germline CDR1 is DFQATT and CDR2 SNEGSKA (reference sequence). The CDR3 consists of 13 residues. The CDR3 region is CSARWLANYGYTF. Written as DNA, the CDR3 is TGCAGTGCTAGATGGTTAGCTAACTATGGCTACACCTTC.

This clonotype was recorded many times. The CDR3 DNA reads as TGTGCCAGCAGCCACCGCGGGGGGTCCCCCTACAATGAGCAGTTCTTC. Translating gives CASSHRGGSPYNEQFF. This sequence joins TRBV6-2 or TRBV6-3 and TRBJ2-1, with 8 bases lining up with TRBD2. Losses at the gene ends were 6 bases for V and 2 bases for J; bases not matched to a gene: 9. The CDR3 covers 16 residues. CDR1 and CDR2 from the germline V gene are MNHEY and SVGEGT.

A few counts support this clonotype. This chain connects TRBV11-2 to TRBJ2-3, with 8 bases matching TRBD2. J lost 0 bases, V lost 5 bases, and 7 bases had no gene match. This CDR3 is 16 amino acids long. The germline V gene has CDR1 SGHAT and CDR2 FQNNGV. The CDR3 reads CASSLRTSMSTDTQYF. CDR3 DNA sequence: TGTGCCAGCAGCCTCAGGACTAGCATGAGCACAGATACGCAGTATTTT.

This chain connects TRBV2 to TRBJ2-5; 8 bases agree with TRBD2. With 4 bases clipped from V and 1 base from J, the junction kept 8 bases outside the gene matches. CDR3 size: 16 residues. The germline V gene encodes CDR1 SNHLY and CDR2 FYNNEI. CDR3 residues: CASSVFPRGVQETQYF. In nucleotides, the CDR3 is TGTGCCAGCAGTGTGTTTCCGCGGGGGGTCCAAGAGACCCAGTACTTC. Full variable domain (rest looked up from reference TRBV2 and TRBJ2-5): EPEVTQTPSHQVTQMGQEVILRCVPISNHLYFYWYRQILGQKVEFLVSFYNNEISEKSEIFDDQFSVERPDGSNFTLKIRSTKLEDSAMYFCASSVFPRGVQETQYFGPGTRLLVL.

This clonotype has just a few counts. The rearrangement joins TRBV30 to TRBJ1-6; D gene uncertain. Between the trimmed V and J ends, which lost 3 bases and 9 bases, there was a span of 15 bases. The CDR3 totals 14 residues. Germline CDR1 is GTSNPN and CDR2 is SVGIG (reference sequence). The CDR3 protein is CAWRASTSGSPLHF. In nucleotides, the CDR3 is TGTGCCTGGAGGGCCTCTACATCCGGTTCACCCCTCCACTTT.

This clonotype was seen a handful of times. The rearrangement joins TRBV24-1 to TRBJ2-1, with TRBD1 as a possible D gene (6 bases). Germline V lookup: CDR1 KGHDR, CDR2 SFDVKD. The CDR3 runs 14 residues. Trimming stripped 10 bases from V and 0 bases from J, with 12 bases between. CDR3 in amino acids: CATEETGSYNEQFF. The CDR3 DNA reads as TGTGCCACAGAGGAGACAGGCTCCTACAATGAGCAGTTCTTC.

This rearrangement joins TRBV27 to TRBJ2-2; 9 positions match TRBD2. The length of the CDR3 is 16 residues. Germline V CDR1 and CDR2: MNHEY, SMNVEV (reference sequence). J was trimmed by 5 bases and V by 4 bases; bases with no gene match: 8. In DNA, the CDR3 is TGTGCCAGCAGTTCTCCGGGACTAGCCAGTACCGGGGAGCTGTTTTTT. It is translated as CASSSPGLASTGELFF.

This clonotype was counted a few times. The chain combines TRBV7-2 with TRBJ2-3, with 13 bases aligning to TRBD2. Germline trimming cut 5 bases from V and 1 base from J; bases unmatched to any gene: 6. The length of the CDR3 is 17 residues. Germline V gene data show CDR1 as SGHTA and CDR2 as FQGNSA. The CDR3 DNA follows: TGTGCCAGCAGCCCGGTCGGACTAGCGGGGGGCACAGATACGCAGTATTTT. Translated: CASSPVGLAGGTDTQYF.

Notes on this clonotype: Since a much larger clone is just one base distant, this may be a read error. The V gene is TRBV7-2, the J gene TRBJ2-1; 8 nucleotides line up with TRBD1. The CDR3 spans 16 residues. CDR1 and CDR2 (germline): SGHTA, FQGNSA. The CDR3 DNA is TGTGCCAGCGGCTTAGCTACAGGGGGTCTCGCCAATGAGCAGTTCTTC. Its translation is CASGLATGGLANEQFF.

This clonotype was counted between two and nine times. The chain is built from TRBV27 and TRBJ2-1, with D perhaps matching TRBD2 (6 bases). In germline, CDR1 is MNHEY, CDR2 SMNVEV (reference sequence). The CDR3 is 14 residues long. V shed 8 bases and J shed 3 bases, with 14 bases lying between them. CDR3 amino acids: CASSPPGVYNEQFF. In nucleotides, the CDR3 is TGTGCCAGCTCACCACCGGGGGTCTACAATGAGCAGTTCTTC.

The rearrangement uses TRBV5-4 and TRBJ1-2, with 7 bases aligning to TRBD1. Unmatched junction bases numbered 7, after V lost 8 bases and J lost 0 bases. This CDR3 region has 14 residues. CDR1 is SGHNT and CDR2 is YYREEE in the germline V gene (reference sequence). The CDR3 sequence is CASHDRVANYGYTF. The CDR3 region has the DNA TGTGCCAGTCATGACAGGGTGGCTAACTATGGCTACACCTTC.